This T cell receptor beta chain was identified in a study of blood T cell repertoires in COVID-19. Study details: PBMCs, B-cell-depleted T cells, or T cells provided the cDNA or gDNA that made up the material.

CDR3 length: 16 amino acids. CDR1 is LNHNV, CDR2 YYDKDF, per germline (reference sequence). With V trimmed by 0 bases and J by 4 bases, 8 bases remained unmatched. The table came from immunoSEQ multiplex PCR; TCRdb's copy has only in-frame clones and leaves some out. The sample holds about 120,000 clones, 79% seen once. This clone was detected only once. The receptor was derived from a woman of 80 years or more with acute or convalescent COVID-19. The rearrangement uses TRBV15 and TRBJ1-2, with TRBD1 matching over 7 bases. Sample: peripheral blood. The CDR3, as DNA: TGTGCCACCAGCAGAGATGTCGGGACAGCTGGCTATGGCTACACCTTC. Protein product: CATSRDVGTAGYGYTF.